This TCR beta chain was profiled in a study of blood T cell repertoires in COVID-19. Overall study context: Acute-phase and convalescent COVID-19 samples originated in the United States, Italy and Spain. Sources were T cells, B-cell-depleted T cells, or PBMCs; the material itself was cDNA or gDNA.

The table came from immunoSEQ multiplex PCR; TCRdb's copy has only in-frame clones and leaves some out. The sample includes some 150,000 clones, 81% of them seen just once. Per the germline V gene, CDR1 is SGHRS and CDR2 is YFSETQ. The CDR3 loop spans 14 amino acids. The V end was cut by 8 bases, the J end by 1 base, with 15 bases between. This clone was observed a single time. The sequence was obtained from a woman aged 60-75 years with active or convalescent COVID-19. V usage is TRBV5-1 and J usage is TRBJ1-1; maybe TRBD1 (6 bases). Specimen: peripheral blood. The CDR3 DNA is TGCGCCAGTTTCCTAGGGGGGGAGAACACTGAAGCTTTCTTT. Translating gives CASFLGGENTEAFF.